A selection of T cell receptor beta chains follows, all from one sample in a study of blood T cell repertoires in COVID-19. The assay was immunoSEQ multiplex PCR, and TCRdb's table has in-frame clones only and misses some. The sample includes 130,000 to 150,000 clones, more than 75% of them seen just once. The sequenced material came from peripheral blood. The receptors were sampled from a human donor with acute or convalescent COVID-19. The donor label of this sample is uncertain. The CDR3 runs from the conserved cysteine through the conserved F or W. Fields, in order: D gene, CDR3 length, clone size, J gene, V gene, CDR3 DNA, CDR3 protein. A D gene is named only where the DNA matches it firmly. Size is stated for part of the rows, as once, few or many counts, or as a class when the clone is expanded.

d_gene: TRBD2; len: 15; abundance: few; j_gene: TRBJ2-1; v_gene: TRBV5-1; CDR3nt: TGCGCCAGCAGCCCTACTAGCGGGGCCTACAATGAGCAGTTCTTC; CDR3aa: CASSPTSGAYNEQFF
d_gene: NA; len: 14; abundance: once; j_gene: TRBJ1-3; v_gene: TRBV5-4; CDR3nt: TGTGCCAGCAGCTTATGGGGGGCTGGAAACACCATATATTTT; CDR3aa: CASSLWGAGNTIYF
d_gene: NA; len: 13; abundance: NA; j_gene: TRBJ2-5; v_gene: TRBV18; CDR3nt: TGTGCCAGCTCGCCCGGGATCCAAGAGACCCAGTACTTC; CDR3aa: CASSPGIQETQYF
d_gene: NA; len: 13; abundance: NA; j_gene: TRBJ2-3; v_gene: TRBV11-3; CDR3nt: TGTGCCAGCAGCTTATCCCGGTTGGATACGCAGTATTTT; CDR3aa: CASSLSRLDTQYF
d_gene: NA; len: 14; abundance: NA; j_gene: TRBJ2-3; v_gene: TRBV7-3; CDR3nt: TGTGCCAGCAGCTTAAGGACTGCGACAGATACGCAGTATTTT; CDR3aa: CASSLRTATDTQYF
d_gene: TRBD1; len: 15; abundance: once; j_gene: TRBJ1-1; v_gene: TRBV24-1; CDR3nt: TGTGCCACCAGTGATACCGGGACAGGGATCACTGAAGCTTTCTTT; CDR3aa: CATSDTGTGITEAFF
d_gene: NA; len: 15; abundance: NA; j_gene: TRBJ2-5; v_gene: TRBV24-1; CDR3nt: TGTGCCACCAGTGATTTGCTAGGGGCGTATGAGACCCAGTACTTC; CDR3aa: CATSDLLGAYETQYF
d_gene: TRBD1; len: 17; abundance: NA; j_gene: TRBJ1-5; v_gene: TRBV3-1/TRBV3-2; CDR3nt: TGTGCCAGCAGCCCCGCAGGGGGAGCGCATAGCAATCAGCCCCAGCATTTT; CDR3aa: CASSPAGGAHSNQPQHF
d_gene: NA; len: 14; abundance: NA; j_gene: TRBJ2-2; v_gene: TRBV5-4; CDR3nt: TGTGCCAGCAGCCGCTCGACTCAGCTCGGGGAGCTGTTTTTT; CDR3aa: CASSRSTQLGELFF
d_gene: NA; len: 17; abundance: NA; j_gene: TRBJ1-6; v_gene: TRBV27; CDR3nt: TGTGCCAGCAGTTTCATTTCCGAGGGCTCCTATAATTCACCCCTCCACTTT; CDR3aa: CASSFISEGSYNSPLHF
d_gene: TRBD2; len: 17; abundance: few; j_gene: TRBJ2-2; v_gene: TRBV4-3; CDR3nt: TGCGCCAGCAGCCAAGAAGCGGCGGGAGCTTTCACCGGGGAGCTGTTTTTT; CDR3aa: CASSQEAAGAFTGELFF
d_gene: NA; len: 15; abundance: NA; j_gene: TRBJ1-2; v_gene: TRBV5-1; CDR3nt: TGCGCCAGCAGCTCCCGGACAGCCGTCAACTATGGCTACACCTTC; CDR3aa: CASSSRTAVNYGYTF
d_gene: NA; len: 13; abundance: medium-sized; j_gene: TRBJ1-5; v_gene: TRBV20-1; CDR3nt: TGCAGTGCTAGTGACCCCCACAATCAGCCCCAGCATTTT; CDR3aa: CSASDPHNQPQHF
d_gene: NA; len: 14; abundance: NA; j_gene: TRBJ1-6; v_gene: TRBV6-5; CDR3nt: TGTGCCAGCAGTTACTCGATATTGGGCGAATCCCTCCACTTT; CDR3aa: CASSYSILGESLHF
d_gene: TRBD1; len: 16; abundance: NA; j_gene: TRBJ2-6; v_gene: TRBV9; CDR3nt: TGTGCCGCCCCGGACAGGTTGGACTCTGGGGCCAACGTCCTGACTTTC; CDR3aa: CAAPDRLDSGANVLTF
d_gene: TRBD1; len: 17; abundance: NA; j_gene: TRBJ2-5; v_gene: TRBV7-8; CDR3nt: TGTGCCAGCAGCTTAGGCCAGACAGGGGGCTTAGGAGAGACCCAGTACTTC; CDR3aa: CASSLGQTGGLGETQYF
d_gene: NA; len: 13; abundance: NA; j_gene: TRBJ1-4; v_gene: TRBV5-8; CDR3nt: TGTGCCAGCAGCTTGGCAGGACTCGAAAAACTGTTTTTT; CDR3aa: CASSLAGLEKLFF
d_gene: TRBD1; len: 14; abundance: NA; j_gene: TRBJ1-1; v_gene: TRBV29-1; CDR3nt: TGCAGCGTTGACGGACAACAGGGGGCAGCAGGGGCTTTCTTT; CDR3aa: CSVDGQQGAAGAFF
d_gene: TRBD1; len: 14; abundance: few; j_gene: TRBJ1-2; v_gene: TRBV30; CDR3nt: TGTGCCTGGAGTCTAACAGGGGCCAACTATGGCTACACCTTC; CDR3aa: CAWSLTGANYGYTF
d_gene: TRBD1; len: 17; abundance: once; j_gene: TRBJ2-6; v_gene: TRBV11-2; CDR3nt: TGTGCCAGCAGCCAGCCGGGACAGGGATCTGGGGCCAACGTCCTGACTTTC; CDR3aa: CASSQPGQGSGANVLTF
d_gene: NA; len: 15; abundance: NA; j_gene: TRBJ1-4; v_gene: TRBV9; CDR3nt: TGTGCCAGCAGCGTAGCGGGAGCCCCCGGTGAAAAACTGTTTTTT; CDR3aa: CASSVAGAPGEKLFF
d_gene: NA; len: 18; abundance: NA; j_gene: TRBJ1-1; v_gene: TRBV3-1/TRBV3-2; CDR3nt: TGTGCCAGCAGCCATTACGGAACAGGAAGAGAGATGCCCTATGAAGCTTTCTTT; CDR3aa: CASSHYGTGREMPYEAFF
d_gene: NA; len: 11; abundance: NA; j_gene: TRBJ2-5; v_gene: TRBV29-1; CDR3nt: TGCAGCGTTGGGCCACAAGAGACCCAGTACTTC; CDR3aa: CSVGPQETQYF
d_gene: NA; len: 17; abundance: few; j_gene: TRBJ1-3; v_gene: TRBV5-8; CDR3nt: TGTGCCAGCAGCTTGGTACCGGCGACAGTTTCGCTAAACACCATATATTTT; CDR3aa: CASSLVPATVSLNTIYF
d_gene: NA; len: 14; abundance: NA; j_gene: TRBJ1-4; v_gene: TRBV7-2; CDR3nt: TGTGCCAGCAGTCCGAGGGGGGGCGATGAAAAACTGTTTTTT; CDR3aa: CASSPRGGDEKLFF
d_gene: NA; len: 10; abundance: NA; j_gene: TRBJ2-2; v_gene: TRBV12-5; CDR3nt: TGTGCTAGTGTGAGGGGGGAGCTGTTTTTT; CDR3aa: CASVRGELFF
d_gene: TRBD1; len: 17; abundance: NA; j_gene: TRBJ1-4; v_gene: TRBV28; CDR3nt: TGTGCCAGCAGTTTGCCGACAGGGACCACAACTAATGAAAAACTGTTTTTT; CDR3aa: CASSLPTGTTTNEKLFF
d_gene: NA; len: 16; abundance: NA; j_gene: TRBJ1-1; v_gene: TRBV7-9; CDR3nt: TGTGCCAGCACCCCAGGGGCTGGGCAGAGGAACACTGAAGCTTTCTTT; CDR3aa: CASTPGAGQRNTEAFF
d_gene: NA; len: 12; abundance: once; j_gene: TRBJ1-5; v_gene: TRBV28; CDR3nt: TGTGCCAGCAGTTCCCCTCCTCAGCCCCAGCATTTT; CDR3aa: CASSSPPQPQHF
d_gene: NA; len: 15; abundance: once; j_gene: TRBJ1-5; v_gene: TRBV4-3; CDR3nt: TGCGCCAGCAGCCCAACAGGGAATAGCAATCAGCCCCAGCATTTT; CDR3aa: CASSPTGNSNQPQHF
d_gene: TRBD2; len: 14; abundance: NA; j_gene: TRBJ2-7; v_gene: TRBV19; CDR3nt: TGTGCCAGTAGGGTGATAGCGGGAAGCTACGAGCAGTACTTC; CDR3aa: CASRVIAGSYEQYF
d_gene: NA; len: 15; abundance: NA; j_gene: TRBJ1-5; v_gene: TRBV9; CDR3nt: TGTGCCAGCAGCGCAGGGGTTTTGAGCAATCAGCCCCAGCATTTT; CDR3aa: CASSAGVLSNQPQHF
d_gene: NA; len: 15; abundance: NA; j_gene: TRBJ1-1; v_gene: TRBV18; CDR3nt: TGTGCCAGCTCACCACCGATGTACAGTACTACTGAAGCTTTCTTT; CDR3aa: CASSPPMYSTTEAFF
d_gene: NA; len: 15; abundance: NA; j_gene: TRBJ2-1; v_gene: TRBV5-4; CDR3nt: TGTGCCAGCAGCTTAAGGGGGGGAGGGGACAATGAGCAGTTCTTC; CDR3aa: CASSLRGGGDNEQFF